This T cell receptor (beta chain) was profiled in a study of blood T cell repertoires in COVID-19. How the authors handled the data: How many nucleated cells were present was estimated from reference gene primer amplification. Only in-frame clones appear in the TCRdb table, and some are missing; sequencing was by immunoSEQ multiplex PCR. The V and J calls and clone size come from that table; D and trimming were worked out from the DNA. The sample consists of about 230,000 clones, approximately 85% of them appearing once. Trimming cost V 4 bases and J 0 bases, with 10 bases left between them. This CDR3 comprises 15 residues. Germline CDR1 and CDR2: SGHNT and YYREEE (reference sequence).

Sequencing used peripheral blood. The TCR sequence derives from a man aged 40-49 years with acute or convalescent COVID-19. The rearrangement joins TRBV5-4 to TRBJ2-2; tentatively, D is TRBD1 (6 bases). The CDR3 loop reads CASSRPGANTGELFF. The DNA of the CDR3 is TGTGCCAGCAGCCGACCAGGGGCGAACACCGGGGAGCTGTTTTTT.